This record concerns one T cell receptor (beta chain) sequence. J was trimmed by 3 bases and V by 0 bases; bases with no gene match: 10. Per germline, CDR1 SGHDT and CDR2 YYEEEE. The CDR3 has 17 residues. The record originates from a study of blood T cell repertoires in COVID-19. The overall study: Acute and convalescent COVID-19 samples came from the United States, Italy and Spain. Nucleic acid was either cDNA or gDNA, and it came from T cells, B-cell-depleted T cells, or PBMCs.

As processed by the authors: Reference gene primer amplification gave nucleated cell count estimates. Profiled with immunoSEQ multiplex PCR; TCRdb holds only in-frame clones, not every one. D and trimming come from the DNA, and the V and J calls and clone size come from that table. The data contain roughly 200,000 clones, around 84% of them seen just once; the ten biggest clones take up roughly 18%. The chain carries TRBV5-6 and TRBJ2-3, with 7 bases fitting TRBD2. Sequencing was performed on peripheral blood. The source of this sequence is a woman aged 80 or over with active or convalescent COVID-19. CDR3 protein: CASSLGVGREPTDTQYF. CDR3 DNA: TGTGCCAGCAGCTTGGGGGTTGGGCGGGAGCCAACAGATACGCAGTATTTT.